The clone carrying this TCR beta chain has only a few counts. Its antigen is still unknown. Germline V lookup: CDR1 MNHEY, CDR2 SVGEGT. The CDR3 extends over 18 amino acids. The V end was cut by 5 bases, the J end by 0 bases, with 22 bases between. The data stem from a study of blood T cells in healthy people across ages. Then a second PCR, running roughly 7 to 11 cycles, was carried out with a sample-barcoded 5' primer and a J-beta primer mix. MiXCR, applied by TCRdb to the 5' RACE reads, yields one record per CDR3 protein. The profile shows about 1.5 million distinct CDR3 sequences, less than 45% of them singletons. Study-level points and caveats: Naive CD4+ cells and diversity were both higher in long-lived donors than in aged donors.

This sequence joins TRBV6-2 or TRBV6-3 and TRBJ1-2; D is possibly TRBD1 (5 bases). The material sequenced was blood. The clonotype originates from a young woman in good health. The CDR3 DNA is TGTGCCAGCAGTCTCTACTATTCCAGGGACCGTGCTAACTATGGCTACACCTTC. Amino acid sequence: CASSLYYSRDRANYGYTF.